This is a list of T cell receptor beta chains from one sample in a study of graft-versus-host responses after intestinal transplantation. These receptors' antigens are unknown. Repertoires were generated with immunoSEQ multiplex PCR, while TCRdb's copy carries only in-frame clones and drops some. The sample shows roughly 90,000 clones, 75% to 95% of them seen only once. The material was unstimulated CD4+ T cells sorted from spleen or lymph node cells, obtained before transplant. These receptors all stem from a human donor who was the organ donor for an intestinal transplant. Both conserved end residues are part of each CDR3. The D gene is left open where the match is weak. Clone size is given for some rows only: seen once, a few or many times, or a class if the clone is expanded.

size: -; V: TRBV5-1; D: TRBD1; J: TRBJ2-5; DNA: TGCGCCAGCAGCTTGGGGACAGGGGAAGAGACCCAGTACTTC; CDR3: CASSLGTGEETQYF
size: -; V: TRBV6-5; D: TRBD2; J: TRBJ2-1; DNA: TGTGCCAGCAGCATACTAGCGGGAGTCAACAATGAGCAGTTCTTC; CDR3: CASSILAGVNNEQFF
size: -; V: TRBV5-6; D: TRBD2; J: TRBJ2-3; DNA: TGTGCCAGCAGCTTGAGTAGCGGGTCTACGCAGTATTTT; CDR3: CASSLSSGSTQYF
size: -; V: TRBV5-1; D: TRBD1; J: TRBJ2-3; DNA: TGCGCCAGCAGCGGGACTACGGGACAGGGAACAGATACGCAGTATTTT; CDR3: CASSGTTGQGTDTQYF
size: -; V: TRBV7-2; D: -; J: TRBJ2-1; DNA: TGTGCCAGCAGCCGAGTGGGGGGTCCTCCCTCCTACAATGAGCAGTTCTTC; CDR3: CASSRVGGPPSYNEQFF
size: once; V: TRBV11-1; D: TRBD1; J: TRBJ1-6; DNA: TGTGCCAGCAGAACCGGGACAGCTTTTTATAATTCACCCCTCCACTTT; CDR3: CASRTGTAFYNSPLHF
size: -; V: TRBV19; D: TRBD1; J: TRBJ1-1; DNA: TGTGCCAGTAGCACGACAGGGTACACTGAAGCTTTCTTT; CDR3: CASSTTGYTEAFF
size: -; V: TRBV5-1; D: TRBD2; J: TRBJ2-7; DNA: TGCGCCAGCAATGCCGGGACTAGCGCTACCTACGAGCAGTACTTC; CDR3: CASNAGTSATYEQYF
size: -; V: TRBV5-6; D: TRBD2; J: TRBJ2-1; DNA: TGTGCCAGCAGCTTTGGGGGGGGGAGCTCCTACAATGAGCAGTTCTTC; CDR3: CASSFGGGSSYNEQFF
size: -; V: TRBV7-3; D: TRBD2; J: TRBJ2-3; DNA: TGTGCCAGCAGCCGTAGCGGGGTCCGAGATACGCAGTATTTT; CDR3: CASSRSGVRDTQYF
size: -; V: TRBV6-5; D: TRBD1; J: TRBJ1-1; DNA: TGTGCCAGCAGATACGAAACAGGGGGCACTGAAGCTTTCTTT; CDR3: CASRYETGGTEAFF
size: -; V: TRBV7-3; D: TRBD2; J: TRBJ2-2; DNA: TGTGCCAGCAGCTTAAATCCGGGAGGGAACACCGGGGAGCTGTTTTTT; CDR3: CASSLNPGGNTGELFF
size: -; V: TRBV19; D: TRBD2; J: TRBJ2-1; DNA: TGTGCCAGTAGTTCCCCTGCGAACTTCGGGACTAGCGTAAACAATGAGCAGTTCTTC; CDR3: CASSSPANFGTSVNNEQFF
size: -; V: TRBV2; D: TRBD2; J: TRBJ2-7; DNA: TGTGCCAGCAGGGTTTCGGGCGGGGGGCCCTTCGAGCAGTACTTC; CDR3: CASRVSGGGPFEQYF
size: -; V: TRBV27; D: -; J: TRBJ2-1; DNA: TGTGCCAGCAGTTTATCGATCCAGGGGAGGGTGTTGTACAATGAGCAGTTCTTC; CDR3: CASSLSIQGRVLYNEQFF
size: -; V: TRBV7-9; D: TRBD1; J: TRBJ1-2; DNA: TGTGCCAGCAGCTCGCCCCCAGGGGGGCTCTATGGCTACACCTTC; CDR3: CASSSPPGGLYGYTF
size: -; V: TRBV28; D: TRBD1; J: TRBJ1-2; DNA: TGTGCCAGCAGTTCCCCGGGTGGGACAGGGGGCGGCTACACCTTC; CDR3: CASSSPGGTGGGYTF
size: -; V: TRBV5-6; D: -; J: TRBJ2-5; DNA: TGTGCCAGCAGTTTCTCTATTAGTGCGGAGACCCAGTACTTC; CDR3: CASSFSISAETQYF
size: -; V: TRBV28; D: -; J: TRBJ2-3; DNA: TGTGCCAGCAGTTTAGTCGGGAGTACGCAGTATTTT; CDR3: CASSLVGSTQYF
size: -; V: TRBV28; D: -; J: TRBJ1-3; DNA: TGTGCCAGCAGTACCACAGTGCCTGGAAACACCATATATTTT; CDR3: CASSTTVPGNTIYF
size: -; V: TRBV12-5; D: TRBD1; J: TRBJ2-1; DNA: TGTGCTAGTGGTGGGGGACAGAGATACAATGAGCAGTTCTTC; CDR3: CASGGGQRYNEQFF
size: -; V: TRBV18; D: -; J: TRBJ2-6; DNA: TGTGCCAGCTCACCAGGGGAGGCCTTGGACGGGGCCAACGTCCTGACTTTC; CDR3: CASSPGEALDGANVLTF
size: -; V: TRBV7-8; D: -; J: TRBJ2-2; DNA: TGTGCCAGCAGCTTGAACAGGGTAACCGGGGAGCTGTTTTTT; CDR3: CASSLNRVTGELFF
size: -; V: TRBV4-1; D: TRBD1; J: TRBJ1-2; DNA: TGCGCCAGCAGCCAAGTTAGGCGACAGGGAAGAGAGAAGGATGGCTACACCTTC; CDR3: CASSQVRRQGREKDGYTF
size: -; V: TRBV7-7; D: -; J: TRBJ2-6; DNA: TGTGCCAGCAGCACCATAAATGTGCCACAAAGTCGGGCCAACGTCCTGACTTTC; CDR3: CASSTINVPQSRANVLTF
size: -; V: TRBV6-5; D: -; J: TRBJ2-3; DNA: TGTGCCAGCAGTTACAGCACTAGCACAGATACGCAGTATTTT; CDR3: CASSYSTSTDTQYF
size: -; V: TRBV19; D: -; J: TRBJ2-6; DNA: TGTGCCAGTACCTTAGCAGAATCTGGGGCCAACGTCCTGACTTTC; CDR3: CASTLAESGANVLTF
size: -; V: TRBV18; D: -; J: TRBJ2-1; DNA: TGTGCCAGCTCACCACCGCTCCGGTCCTCCTACAATGAGCAGTTCTTC; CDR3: CASSPPLRSSYNEQFF
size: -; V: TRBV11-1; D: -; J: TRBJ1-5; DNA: TGTGCCAGCAGCTTGGACAGTTATCAGCCCCAGCATTTT; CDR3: CASSLDSYQPQHF
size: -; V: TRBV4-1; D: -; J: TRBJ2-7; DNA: TGCGCCAGCAGCCACGATCTCAGGGCCTACGAGCAGTACTTC; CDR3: CASSHDLRAYEQYF
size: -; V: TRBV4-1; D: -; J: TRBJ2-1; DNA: TGCGCCAGCAGCCAAGATTCGACAGGCTTGCTCTTC; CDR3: CASSQDSTGLLF
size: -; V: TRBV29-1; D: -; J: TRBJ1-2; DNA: TGCAGCGTTGGGTACAGAACTAACTATGGCTACACCTTC; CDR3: CSVGYRTNYGYTF
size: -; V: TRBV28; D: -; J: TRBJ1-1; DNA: TGTGCCAGCAGTTCAGGGTACACTGAAGCTTTCTTT; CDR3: CASSSGYTEAFF
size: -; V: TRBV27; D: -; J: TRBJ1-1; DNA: TGTGCCAGCAGTCCGCTAGGGTTGGGGGCCGCGGACACTGAAGCTTTCTTT; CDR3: CASSPLGLGAADTEAFF
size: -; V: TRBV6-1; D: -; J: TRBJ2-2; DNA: TGTGCCAGCAGCCGGGACACTCTCACCGGGGAGCTGTTTTTT; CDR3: CASSRDTLTGELFF
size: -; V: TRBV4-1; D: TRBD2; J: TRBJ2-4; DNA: TGCGCCAGCAGCCAAATGACCGGGACTAGCGGGACGGGAGCCAAAAACATTCAGTACTTC; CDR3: CASSQMTGTSGTGAKNIQYF
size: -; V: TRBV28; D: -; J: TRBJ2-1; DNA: TGTTTAAAACGGGGCAATGAGCAGTTCTTC; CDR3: CLKRGNEQFF
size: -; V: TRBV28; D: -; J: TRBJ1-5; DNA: TGTGCCAGCAGTTTAAACAGGGTTAGCAATCAGCCCCAGCATTTT; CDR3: CASSLNRVSNQPQHF
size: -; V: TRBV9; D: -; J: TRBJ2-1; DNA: TGTGCCAGCAGCGTATCCGCAGTAGCCTCCTACAATGAGCAGTTCTTC; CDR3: CASSVSAVASYNEQFF
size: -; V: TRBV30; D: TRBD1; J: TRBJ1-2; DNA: TGTGCCTGGAGTCGGGGGACAGGGGACGACTATGGCTACACCTTC; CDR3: CAWSRGTGDDYGYTF
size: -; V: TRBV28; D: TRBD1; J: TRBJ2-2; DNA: TGTGCCAGCAGGGCAGGGGGCGGGACCGGGGAGCTGTTTTTT; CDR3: CASRAGGGTGELFF
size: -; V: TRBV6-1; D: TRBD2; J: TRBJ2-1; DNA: TGTGCCAGCAGTGAGATGGCCGGGACTAGCGGGGGGGTTGAGCAGTTCTTC; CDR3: CASSEMAGTSGGVEQFF
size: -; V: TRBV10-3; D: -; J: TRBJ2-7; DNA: TGTGCCATCAGTGATCGCACTCACCTCTACGAGCAGTACTTC; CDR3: CAISDRTHLYEQYF